The sequence of this TCR beta chain was determined in a study of blood T cell repertoires in COVID-19. Study-wide context: The origin of the acute and convalescent COVID-19 samples was the United States, Italy and Spain. Nucleic acid was either cDNA or gDNA, and it came from T cells, B-cell-depleted T cells, or PBMCs.

The germline V and J ends were trimmed by 10 bases and 2 bases, with 12 bases remaining between them. The CDR3 is 13 residues long. CDR1 is ENHRY, CDR2 SYGVKD, per germline. Per the original data handling: Using reference gene primer amplification, nucleated cell counts were estimated. The data were produced by immunoSEQ multiplex PCR, yet TCRdb's version contains in-frame clones alone and is incomplete. The V and J calls and clone size are taken from that table; D and trimming were inferred from the DNA. The profile covers about 240,000 clones, with 70% to 90% appearing a single time and over 6% taken by the ten largest.

This TCR was recovered from a woman in her 70s with active or convalescent COVID-19. This chain uses TRBV10-3 with TRBJ1-5; D unresolved. The material sequenced was peripheral blood. The CDR3 protein is CATGEVGNQPQHF. In DNA form, the CDR3 reads TGTGCCACTGGAGAGGTCGGCAATCAGCCCCAGCATTTT.